This is a list of T cell receptor beta chains from one sample in a study of OX40 agonist ivuxolimab in advanced cancers. This table comes from immunoSEQ multiplex PCR, and its TCRdb copy is limited to in-frame clones, with some not included. The sample lists more than 90,000 clones, roughly four fifths seen once, with approximately 5% in the top ten. The sequencing used CD4+ or CD8+ T cells sorted from blood, collected in a trial of the OX40 agonist ivuxolimab. The receptors come from an adult with an advanced solid tumor such as melanoma, head and neck, liver or kidney cancer. CDR3s include the opening cysteine and the closing phenylalanine or tryptophan. A D gene is named only where the DNA matches it firmly. Size is stated for part of the rows, as once, few or many counts, or as a class when the clone is expanded.

v_call: TRBV11-3
d_call: TRBD2
j_call: TRBJ2-2
clone_size: -
cdr3_aa: CASSLVAGDLTGELFF
cdr3_nt: TGTGCCAGCAGCTTAGTGGCGGGGGACCTCACCGGGGAGCTGTTTTTT

v_call: TRBV6-1
d_call: -
j_call: TRBJ1-1
clone_size: -
cdr3_aa: CASSEILEVTEAFF
cdr3_nt: TGTGCCAGCAGTGAAATTCTGGAAGTCACTGAAGCTTTCTTT

v_call: TRBV11-2
d_call: TRBD2
j_call: TRBJ2-7
clone_size: -
cdr3_aa: CASSHGLVRPYEQYF
cdr3_nt: TGTGCCAGCAGCCACGGACTAGTTCGTCCCTACGAGCAGTACTTC

v_call: TRBV11-2
d_call: TRBD2
j_call: TRBJ2-6
clone_size: -
cdr3_aa: CASSLGGVPGANVLTF
cdr3_nt: TGTGCCAGCAGCCTCGGGGGGGTCCCTGGGGCCAACGTCCTGACTTTC

v_call: TRBV5-1
d_call: -
j_call: TRBJ1-2
clone_size: -
cdr3_aa: CASSLAGYGTYGYTF
cdr3_nt: TGCGCCAGCAGCTTGGCCGGTTACGGCACCTATGGCTACACCTTC

v_call: TRBV7-2
d_call: TRBD1
j_call: TRBJ1-2
clone_size: -
cdr3_aa: CASRDRGQHGYTF
cdr3_nt: TGTGCCAGTCGGGACAGGGGACAACATGGCTACACCTTC

v_call: TRBV5-1
d_call: TRBD1
j_call: TRBJ2-1
clone_size: -
cdr3_aa: CASSLGPGQGYNEQFF
cdr3_nt: TGCGCCAGCAGCTTAGGTCCGGGACAGGGGTACAATGAGCAGTTCTTC

v_call: TRBV2
d_call: -
j_call: TRBJ2-7
clone_size: -
cdr3_aa: CASRREGGPGEQYF
cdr3_nt: TGTGCCAGCAGGCGAGAGGGGGGCCCGGGCGAGCAGTACTTC

v_call: TRBV6-5
d_call: -
j_call: TRBJ2-2
clone_size: once
cdr3_aa: CASSKGRGSGELFF
cdr3_nt: TGTGCCAGCAGTAAGGGACGGGGGAGCGGGGAGCTGTTTTTT

v_call: TRBV9
d_call: -
j_call: TRBJ2-3
clone_size: -
cdr3_aa: CASGSGSTDTQYF
cdr3_nt: TGTGCCAGCGGCAGCGGAAGCACAGATACGCAGTATTTT

v_call: TRBV19
d_call: TRBD1
j_call: TRBJ1-5
clone_size: -
cdr3_aa: CASSIATGGHQPQHF
cdr3_nt: TGTGCCAGTAGTATAGCGACAGGGGGACATCAGCCCCAGCATTTT

v_call: TRBV18
d_call: TRBD1
j_call: TRBJ2-2
clone_size: -
cdr3_aa: CASSLGQGTTGELFF
cdr3_nt: TGTGCCAGCTCCCTTGGACAGGGGACAACCGGGGAGCTGTTTTTT

v_call: TRBV6-6
d_call: -
j_call: TRBJ2-5
clone_size: -
cdr3_aa: CASSYDETQYF
cdr3_nt: TGTGCCAGCAGTTATGATGAGACCCAGTACTTC

v_call: TRBV4-2
d_call: -
j_call: TRBJ2-2
clone_size: -
cdr3_aa: CASSHGRAAGELFF
cdr3_nt: TGTGCCAGCAGCCATGGCAGGGCCGCCGGGGAGCTGTTTTTT

v_call: TRBV7-2
d_call: -
j_call: TRBJ2-3
clone_size: -
cdr3_aa: CASSLGGRNGDTQYF
cdr3_nt: TGTGCCAGCAGCCTCGGGGGGCGTAACGGAGATACGCAGTATTTT

v_call: TRBV19
d_call: -
j_call: TRBJ1-5
clone_size: medium-sized
cdr3_aa: CASQAGTGNQPQHF
cdr3_nt: TGTGCCAGTCAGGCCGGGACGGGGAATCAGCCCCAGCATTTT

v_call: TRBV27
d_call: -
j_call: TRBJ2-1
clone_size: -
cdr3_aa: CASSFSVDYNEQFF
cdr3_nt: TGTGCCAGCAGTTTTTCAGTAGACTACAATGAGCAGTTCTTC

v_call: TRBV6-6
d_call: TRBD1
j_call: TRBJ1-1
clone_size: -
cdr3_aa: CASLGRQGQAFF
cdr3_nt: TGTGCCAGCTTGGGGAGACAGGGGCAAGCTTTCTTT

v_call: TRBV7-3
d_call: -
j_call: TRBJ2-1
clone_size: -
cdr3_aa: CASSVLGSGTYTLDEQFF
cdr3_nt: TGTGCCAGCAGCGTCCTTGGCTCCGGGACTTACACTTTGGATGAGCAGTTCTTC

v_call: TRBV19
d_call: -
j_call: TRBJ2-7
clone_size: -
cdr3_aa: CASSFTGTSSYEQYF
cdr3_nt: TGTGCCAGTAGTTTTACAGGTACAAGCTCCTACGAGCAGTACTTC